Sequencing of this T cell receptor (beta chain) was carried out in a study of CD8 T cells in Susac syndrome. Whole-study findings and limits: The study acknowledged a relatively small number of individuals in its TCR sequencing and HLA analysis.

Random hexamers were used to reverse transcribe the RNA input (about 0.5 to 1 ug). TCR beta CDR3 was amplified by immunoSEQ multiplex PCR. This amplification extended across 54 Vbeta and 13 Jbeta segments. TCRdb re-called the immunoSEQ multiplex PCR reads with MiXCR, one entry per CDR3 protein. Among about 130,000 distinct CDR3 sequences listed, around 96% were seen once. Healthy donors matched for age and sex were used as controls. The CD8+ and CD4+ T cells were isolated magnetically using a negative isolation approach, whereas the TEMRA cells were enriched by FACS. A remark on this clonotype: The target antigen is unknown.

The sample consisted of CD4+ T cells from PBMCs. This TCR came from a human donor in good health.

The CDR3 loop reads CSASSGRARNEQFF. Here the CDR3 DNA reads TGCAGTGCTAGTAGCGGGAGGGCCAGAAATGAGCAGTTCTTC. The V and J genes are TRBV20-1 and TRBJ2-1, with 11 bases identical to TRBD2. The trim removed 3 bases at V and 7 bases at J, leaving 5 bases unmatched. This CDR3 is built from 14 residues. CDR1 and CDR2 (germline): DFQATT, SNEGSKA (reference sequence).